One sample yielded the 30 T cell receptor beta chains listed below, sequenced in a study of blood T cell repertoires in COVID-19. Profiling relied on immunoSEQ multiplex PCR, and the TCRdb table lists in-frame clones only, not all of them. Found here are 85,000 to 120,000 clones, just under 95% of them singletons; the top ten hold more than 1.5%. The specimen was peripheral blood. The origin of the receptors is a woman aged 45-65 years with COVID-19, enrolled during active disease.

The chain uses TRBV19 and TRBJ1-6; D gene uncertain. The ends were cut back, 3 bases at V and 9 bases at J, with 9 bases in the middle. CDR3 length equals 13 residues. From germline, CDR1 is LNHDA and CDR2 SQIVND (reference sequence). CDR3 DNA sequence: TGTGCCAGTAGTATGCGAGGTACTTCACCCCTCCACTTT. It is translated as CASSMRGTSPLHF.

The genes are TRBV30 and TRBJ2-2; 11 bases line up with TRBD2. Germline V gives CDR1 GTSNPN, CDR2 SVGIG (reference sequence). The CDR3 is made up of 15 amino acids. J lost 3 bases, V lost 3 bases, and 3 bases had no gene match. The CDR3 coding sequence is TGTGCCTGGAGGTTACTAGCGGGGGACACCGGGGAGCTGTTTTTT. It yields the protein CAWRLLAGDTGELFF.

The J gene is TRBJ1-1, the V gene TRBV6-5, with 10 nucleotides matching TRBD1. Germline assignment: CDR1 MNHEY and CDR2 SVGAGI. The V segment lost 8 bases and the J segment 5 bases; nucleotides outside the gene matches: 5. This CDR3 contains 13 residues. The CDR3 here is CASRGQGTTEAFF. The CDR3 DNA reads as TGTGCCAGCCGGGGACAGGGGACGACTGAAGCTTTCTTT.

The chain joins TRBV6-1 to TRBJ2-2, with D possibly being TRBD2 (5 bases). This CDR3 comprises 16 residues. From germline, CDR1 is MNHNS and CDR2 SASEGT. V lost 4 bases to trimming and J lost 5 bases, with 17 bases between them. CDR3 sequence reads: CASSVPTRRVTGELFF. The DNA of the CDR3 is TGTGCCAGCAGTGTCCCCACTAGAAGGGTAACCGGGGAGCTGTTTTTT.

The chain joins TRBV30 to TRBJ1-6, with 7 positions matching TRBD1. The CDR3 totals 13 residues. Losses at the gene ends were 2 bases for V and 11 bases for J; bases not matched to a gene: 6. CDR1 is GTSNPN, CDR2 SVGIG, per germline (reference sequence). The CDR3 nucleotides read TGTGCCTGGAGTACGGACAGGAGGGCACCCCTCCACTTT. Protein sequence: CAWSTDRRAPLHF. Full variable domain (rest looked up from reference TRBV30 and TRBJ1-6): SQTIHQWPATLVQPVGSPLSLECTVEGTSNPNLYWYRQAAGRGLQLLFYSVGIGQISSEVPQNLSASRPQDRQFILSSKKLLLSDSGFYLCAWSTDRRAPLHFGNGTRLTVT.

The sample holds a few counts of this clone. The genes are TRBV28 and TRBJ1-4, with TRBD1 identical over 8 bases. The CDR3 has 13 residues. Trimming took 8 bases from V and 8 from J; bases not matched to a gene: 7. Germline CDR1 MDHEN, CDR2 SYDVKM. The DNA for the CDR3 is TGTGCCAGCTCCACAACAGGGGGGGAAAAACTGTTTTTT. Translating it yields CASSTTGGEKLFF.

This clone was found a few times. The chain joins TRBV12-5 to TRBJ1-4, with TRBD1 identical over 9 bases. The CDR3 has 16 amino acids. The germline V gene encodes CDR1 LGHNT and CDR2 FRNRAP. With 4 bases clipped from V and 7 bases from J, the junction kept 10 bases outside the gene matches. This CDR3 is CASGSMLTGGGEKLFF. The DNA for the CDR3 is TGTGCTAGTGGTTCGATGCTGACAGGGGGTGGTGAAAAACTGTTTTTT.

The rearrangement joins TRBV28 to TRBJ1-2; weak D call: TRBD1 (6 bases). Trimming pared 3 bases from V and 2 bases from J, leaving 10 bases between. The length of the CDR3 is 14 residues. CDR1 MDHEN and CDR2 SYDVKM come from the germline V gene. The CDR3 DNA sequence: TGTGCCAGCAGTTTTAGGACAGCCAACTATGGCTACACCTTC. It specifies CASSFRTANYGYTF.

The CDR3 DNA reads as TGTGCCAGCAGCCCCCTGCCGGGAAGCTACACCTTC. As protein: CASSPLPGSYTF. The V call is TRBV14, the J call TRBJ1-2; the D is unclear. This CDR3 spans 12 amino acids. V was pared by 4 bases and J by 9 bases, with 12 bases between. The germline CDR1 and CDR2 sequences are SGHDN and FVKESK.

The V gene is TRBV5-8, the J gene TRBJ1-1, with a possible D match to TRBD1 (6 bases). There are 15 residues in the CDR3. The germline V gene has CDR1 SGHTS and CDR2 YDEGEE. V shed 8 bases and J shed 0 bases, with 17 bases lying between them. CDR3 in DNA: TGTGCCAGTAACCCCCCCGGGACACTGAACACTGAAGCTTTCTTT. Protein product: CASNPPGTLNTEAFF.

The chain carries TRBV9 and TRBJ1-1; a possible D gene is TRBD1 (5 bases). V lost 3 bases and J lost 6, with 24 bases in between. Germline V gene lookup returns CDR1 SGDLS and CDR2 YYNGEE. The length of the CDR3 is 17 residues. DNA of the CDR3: TGTGCCAGCAGCGGGCCTCTGAGCGGGGCCAAGGGGCCTGAAGCTTTCTTT. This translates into CASSGPLSGAKGPEAFF.

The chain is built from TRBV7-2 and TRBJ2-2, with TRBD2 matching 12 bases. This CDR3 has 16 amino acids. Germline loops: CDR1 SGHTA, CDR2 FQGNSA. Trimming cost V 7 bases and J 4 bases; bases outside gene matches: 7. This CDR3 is CASTALAGGSTGELFF. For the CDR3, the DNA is TGTGCCAGCACCGCTCTAGCGGGGGGGAGCACCGGGGAGCTGTTTTTT.

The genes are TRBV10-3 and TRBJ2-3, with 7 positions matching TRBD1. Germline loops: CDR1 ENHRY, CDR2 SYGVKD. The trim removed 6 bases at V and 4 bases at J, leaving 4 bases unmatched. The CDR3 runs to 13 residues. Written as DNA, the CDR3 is TGTGCCATCAGCACTACAGGGGCAGATACGCAGTATTTT. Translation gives CAISTTGADTQYF.

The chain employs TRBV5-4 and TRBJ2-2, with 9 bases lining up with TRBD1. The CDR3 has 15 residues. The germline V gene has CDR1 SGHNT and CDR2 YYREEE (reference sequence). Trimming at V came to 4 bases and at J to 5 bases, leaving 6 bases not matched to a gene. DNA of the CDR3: TGTGCCAGCAGCCCAGGGACAGGGTATACCGGGGAGCTGTTTTTT. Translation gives CASSPGTGYTGELFF. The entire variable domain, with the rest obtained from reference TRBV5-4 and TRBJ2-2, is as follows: ETGVTQSPTHLIKTRGQQVTLRCSSQSGHNTVSWYQQALGQGPQFIFQYYREEENGRGNFPPRFSGLQFPNYSSELNVNALELDDSALYLCASSPGTGYTGELFFGEGSRLTVL.

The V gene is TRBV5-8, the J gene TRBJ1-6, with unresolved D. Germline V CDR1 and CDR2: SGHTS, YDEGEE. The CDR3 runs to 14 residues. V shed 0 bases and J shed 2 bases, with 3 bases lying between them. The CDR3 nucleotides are TGTGCCAGCAGCTTGGGGCCCTATAATTCACCCCTCCACTTT. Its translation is CASSLGPYNSPLHF.

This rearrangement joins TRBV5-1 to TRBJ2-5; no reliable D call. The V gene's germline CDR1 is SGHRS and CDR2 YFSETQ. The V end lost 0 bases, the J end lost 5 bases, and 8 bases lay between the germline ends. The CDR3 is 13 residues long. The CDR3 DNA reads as TGCGCCAGCAGCTTGGGAGGAACGGAGACCCAGTACTTC. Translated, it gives CASSLGGTETQYF.

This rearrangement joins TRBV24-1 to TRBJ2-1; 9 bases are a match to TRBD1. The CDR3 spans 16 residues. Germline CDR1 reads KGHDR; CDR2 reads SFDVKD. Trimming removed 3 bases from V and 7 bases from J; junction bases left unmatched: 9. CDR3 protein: CATSDPPGTGRNEQFF. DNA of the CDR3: TGTGCCACCAGTGATCCCCCCGGGACAGGGCGGAATGAGCAGTTCTTC.

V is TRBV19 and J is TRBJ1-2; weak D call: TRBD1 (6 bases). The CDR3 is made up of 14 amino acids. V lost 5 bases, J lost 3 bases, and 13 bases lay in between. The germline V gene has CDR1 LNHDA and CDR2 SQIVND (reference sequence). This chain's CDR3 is CASSPGGAHYGYTF. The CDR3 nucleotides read TGTGCCAGTAGTCCGGGGGGCGCCCACTATGGCTACACCTTC.

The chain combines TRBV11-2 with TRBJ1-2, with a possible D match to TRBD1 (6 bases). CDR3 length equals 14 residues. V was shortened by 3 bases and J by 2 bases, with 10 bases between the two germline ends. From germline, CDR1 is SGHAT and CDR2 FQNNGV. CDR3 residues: CASSFTGYNYGYTF. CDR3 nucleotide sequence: TGTGCCAGCAGCTTCACAGGGTACAACTATGGCTACACCTTC.

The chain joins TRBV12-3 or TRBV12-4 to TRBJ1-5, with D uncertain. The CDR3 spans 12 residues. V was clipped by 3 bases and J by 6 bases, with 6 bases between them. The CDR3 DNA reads TGTGCCAGCAGTTTCGTGGCTCAGCCCCAGCATTTT. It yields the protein CASSFVAQPQHF.

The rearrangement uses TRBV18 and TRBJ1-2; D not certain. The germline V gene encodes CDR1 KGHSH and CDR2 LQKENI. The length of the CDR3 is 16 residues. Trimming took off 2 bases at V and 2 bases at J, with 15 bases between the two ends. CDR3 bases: TGTGCCAGCTCACCAGAGTCCGGGTCGGGGAACTATGGCTACACCTTC. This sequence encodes CASSPESGSGNYGYTF.

Here the CDR3 reads CASSRDTDTQYF. The CDR3 region has the DNA TGTGCCAGCTCACGCGACACAGATACGCAGTATTTT. V usage is TRBV18 and J usage is TRBJ2-3; unclear D gene. CDR3 size: 12 residues. Trimming stripped 4 bases from V and 2 bases from J, with 4 bases between. Germline lookup yields CDR1 KGHSH and CDR2 LQKENI.

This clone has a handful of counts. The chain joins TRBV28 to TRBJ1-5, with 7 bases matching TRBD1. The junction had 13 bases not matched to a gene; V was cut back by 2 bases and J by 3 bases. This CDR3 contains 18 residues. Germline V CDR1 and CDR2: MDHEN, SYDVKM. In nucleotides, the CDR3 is TGTGCCAGCAGTTTAACGACAGGGATGGGGTATTACAATCAGCCCCAGCATTTT. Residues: CASSLTTGMGYYNQPQHF.

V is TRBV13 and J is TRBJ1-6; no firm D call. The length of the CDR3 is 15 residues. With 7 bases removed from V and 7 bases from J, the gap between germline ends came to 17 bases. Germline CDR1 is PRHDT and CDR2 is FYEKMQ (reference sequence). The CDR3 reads CASNGKTLGNSPLHF. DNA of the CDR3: TGTGCCAGCAACGGAAAGACACTAGGGAATTCACCCCTCCACTTT.

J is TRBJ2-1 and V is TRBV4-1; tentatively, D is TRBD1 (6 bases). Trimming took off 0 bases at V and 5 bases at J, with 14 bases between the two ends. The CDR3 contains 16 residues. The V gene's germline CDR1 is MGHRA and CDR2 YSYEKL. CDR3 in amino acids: CASSQEGQTGNNEQFF. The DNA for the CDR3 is TGCGCCAGCAGCCAAGAGGGACAAACTGGCAACAATGAGCAGTTCTTC.

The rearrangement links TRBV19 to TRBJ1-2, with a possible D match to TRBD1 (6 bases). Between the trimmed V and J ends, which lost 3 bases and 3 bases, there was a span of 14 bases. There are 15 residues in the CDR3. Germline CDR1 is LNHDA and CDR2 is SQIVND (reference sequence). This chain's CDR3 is CASSIRTAYDYGYTF. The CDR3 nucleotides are TGTGCCAGTAGTATTAGGACAGCCTACGACTATGGCTACACCTTC. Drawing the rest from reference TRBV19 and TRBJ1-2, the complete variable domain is DGGITQSPKYLFRKEGQNVTLSCEQNLNHDAMYWYRQDPGQGLRLIYYSQIVNDFQKGDIAEGYSVSREKKESFPLTVTSAQKNPTAFYLCASSIRTAYDYGYTFGSGTRLTVV.

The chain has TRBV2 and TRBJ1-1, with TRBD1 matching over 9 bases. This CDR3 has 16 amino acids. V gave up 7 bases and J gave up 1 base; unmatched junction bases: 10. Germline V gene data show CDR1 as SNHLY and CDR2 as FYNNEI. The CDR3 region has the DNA TGTGCCAGCAATATCGACAGGGGGAGGGGGAACACTGAAGCTTTCTTT. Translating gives CASNIDRGRGNTEAFF.

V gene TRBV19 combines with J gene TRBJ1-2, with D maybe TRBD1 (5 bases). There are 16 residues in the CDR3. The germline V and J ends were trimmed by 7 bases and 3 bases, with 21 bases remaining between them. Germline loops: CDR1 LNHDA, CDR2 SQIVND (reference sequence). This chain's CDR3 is CASTLKRGGVDYGYTF. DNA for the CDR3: TGTGCCAGTACCCTCAAACGGGGAGGGGTCGACTATGGCTACACCTTC.

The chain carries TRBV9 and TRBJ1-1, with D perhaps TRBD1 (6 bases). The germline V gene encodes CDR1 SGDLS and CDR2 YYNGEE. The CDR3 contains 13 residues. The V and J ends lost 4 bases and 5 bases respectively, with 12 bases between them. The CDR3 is CASSLTQGTEAFF. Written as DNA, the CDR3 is TGTGCCAGCAGCCTTACCCAGGGGACTGAAGCTTTCTTT.

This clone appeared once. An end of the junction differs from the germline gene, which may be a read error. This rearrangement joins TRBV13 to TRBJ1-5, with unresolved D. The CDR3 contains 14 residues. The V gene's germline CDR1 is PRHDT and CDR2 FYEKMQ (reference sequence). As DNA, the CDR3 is TGTGCCAGCAGCGTAGGACTAATCGGTCAGCCCCAGCATTTT. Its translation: CASSVGLIGQPQHF.